Listed below are T cell receptor beta chains from one sample, sequenced in a study of blood T cells in healthy people across ages. TCRdb called the 5' RACE reads again in MiXCR, with one record for every CDR3 protein. The table includes 1.8 million or so distinct CDR3 sequences, about 39% detected once. The specimen sequenced was blood. The receptors were sampled from a human donor in good health. The CDR3 runs from the conserved cysteine through the conserved F or W. Each record gives: V gene, J gene, CDR3 protein.

TRBV9	TRBJ2-1	CASSSGGQAPYNEQFF
TRBV7-9	TRBJ1-2	CASSFKQFGYGYTF
TRBV7-3	TRBJ2-1	CASSLISGDISYNEQFF
TRBV21-1	TRBJ2-1	CASSKGGRNPPYNEQFF
TRBV29-1	TRBJ2-2	CSVGGLDTGELFF
TRBV12-3/TRBV12-4	TRBJ2-7	CASSPPGWSGEQYF
TRBV20-1	TRBJ2-5	CSARIPRTGQETQYF
TRBV5-5	TRBJ2-3	CASSFYPETSGAFTDTQYF
TRBV7-9	TRBJ2-2	CASSLDEAGAQTPTGELFF
TRBV7-2	TRBJ2-1	CASSSPNYNEQFF